The source of this T cell receptor (beta chain) is a study of T cells after posttransplantation cyclophosphamide. V was clipped by 3 bases and J by 4 bases, with 17 bases between them. Germline V lookup: CDR1 SGHRS, CDR2 YFSETQ. The CDR3 has 15 amino acids. Assay used: immunoSEQ multiplex PCR; TCRdb lists only in-frame clones, some missing. The table records about 10,000 clones, 85% to 95% of them present only once. The TCR sequence derives from a young man in good health and a related stem cell transplant donor. The V call is TRBV5-1, the J call TRBJ2-7, with D possibly TRBD2 on 6 matching bases. Sequences were obtained from naive CD8+ T cells sorted from PBMCs. CDR3 nucleotides: TGCGCCAGCAGCTGGGGGGACGGTGAGGCTTACGAGCAGTACTTC. Its protein product is CASSWGDGEAYEQYF. Full variable domain (missing parts from reference TRBV5-1 and TRBJ2-7): KAGVTQTPRYLIKTRGQQVTLSCSPISGHRSVSWYQQTPGQGLQFLFEYFSETQRNKGNFPGRFSGRQFSNSRSEMNVSTLELGDSALYLCASSWGDGEAYEQYFGPGTRLTVT.